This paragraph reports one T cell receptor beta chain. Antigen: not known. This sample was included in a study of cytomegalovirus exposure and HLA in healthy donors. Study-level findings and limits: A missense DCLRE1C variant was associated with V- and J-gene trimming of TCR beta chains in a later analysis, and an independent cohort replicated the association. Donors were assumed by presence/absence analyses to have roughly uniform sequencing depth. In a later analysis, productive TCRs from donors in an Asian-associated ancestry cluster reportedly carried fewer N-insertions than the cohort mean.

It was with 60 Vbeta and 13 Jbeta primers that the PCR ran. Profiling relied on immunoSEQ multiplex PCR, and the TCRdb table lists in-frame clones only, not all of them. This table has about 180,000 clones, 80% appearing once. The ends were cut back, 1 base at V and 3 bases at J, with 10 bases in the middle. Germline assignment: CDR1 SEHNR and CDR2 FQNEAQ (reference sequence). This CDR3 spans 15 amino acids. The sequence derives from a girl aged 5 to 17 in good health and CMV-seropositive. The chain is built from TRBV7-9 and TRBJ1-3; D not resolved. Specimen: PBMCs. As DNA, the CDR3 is TGTGCCAGCAGCTTAGTACAGTTGGATGGAAACACCATATATTTT. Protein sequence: CASSLVQLDGNTIYF. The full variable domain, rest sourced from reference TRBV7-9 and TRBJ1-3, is DTGVSQNPRHKITKRGQNVTFRCDPISEHNRLYWYRQTLGQGPEFLTYFQNEAQLEKSRLLSDRFSAERPKGSFSTLEIQRTEQGDSAMYLCASSLVQLDGNTIYFGEGSWLTVV.